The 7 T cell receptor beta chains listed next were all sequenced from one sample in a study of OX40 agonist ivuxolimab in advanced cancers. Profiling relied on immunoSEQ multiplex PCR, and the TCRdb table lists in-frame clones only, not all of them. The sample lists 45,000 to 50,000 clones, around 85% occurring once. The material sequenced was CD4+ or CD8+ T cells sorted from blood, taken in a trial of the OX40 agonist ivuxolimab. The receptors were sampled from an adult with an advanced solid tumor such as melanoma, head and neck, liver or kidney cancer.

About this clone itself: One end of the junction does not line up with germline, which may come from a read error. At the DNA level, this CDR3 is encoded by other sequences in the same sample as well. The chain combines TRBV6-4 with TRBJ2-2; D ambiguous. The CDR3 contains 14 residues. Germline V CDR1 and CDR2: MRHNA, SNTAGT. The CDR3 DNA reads TGCGCCAGCAGTGATTCTTTGGACACCGGGGAGCTGTTTTTT. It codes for CASSDSLDTGELFF.

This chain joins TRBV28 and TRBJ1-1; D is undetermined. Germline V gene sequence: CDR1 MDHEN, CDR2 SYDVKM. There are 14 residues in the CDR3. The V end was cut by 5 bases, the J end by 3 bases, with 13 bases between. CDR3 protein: CASSPPGGYTEAFF. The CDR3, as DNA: TGTGCCAGCAGTCCCCCGGGCGGGTACACTGAAGCTTTCTTT.

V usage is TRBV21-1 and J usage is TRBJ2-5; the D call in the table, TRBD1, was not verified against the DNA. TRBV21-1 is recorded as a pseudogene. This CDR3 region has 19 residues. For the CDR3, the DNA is TGTGCCAGCAGCAAAGCGGGCGGACAGGGGTCTCACTGGGGAGAGACCCAGTACTTC. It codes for CASSKAGGQGSHWGETQYF.

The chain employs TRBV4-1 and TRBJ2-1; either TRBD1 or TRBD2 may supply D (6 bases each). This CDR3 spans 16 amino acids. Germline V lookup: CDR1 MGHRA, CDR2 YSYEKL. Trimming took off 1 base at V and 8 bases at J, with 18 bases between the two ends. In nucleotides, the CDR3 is TGCGCCAGCAGCCAAGTAGGGGGGCGGGGTGTCGATGAGCAGTTCTTC. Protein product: CASSQVGGRGVDEQFF.

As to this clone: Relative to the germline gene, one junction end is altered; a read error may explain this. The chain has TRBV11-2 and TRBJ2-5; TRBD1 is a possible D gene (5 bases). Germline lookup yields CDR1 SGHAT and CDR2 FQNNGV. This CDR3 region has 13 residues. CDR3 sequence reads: CASNLGDQETQYF. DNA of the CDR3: TGTGCCAGCAACTTAGGGGATCAAGAGACCCAGTACTTC.

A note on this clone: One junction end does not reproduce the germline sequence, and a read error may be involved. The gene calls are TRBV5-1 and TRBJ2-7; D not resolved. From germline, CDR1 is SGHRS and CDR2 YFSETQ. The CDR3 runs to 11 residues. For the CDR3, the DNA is TGCGTCAGCAGCGACCACAGCGAGCAGTACTTC. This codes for CVSSDHSEQYF. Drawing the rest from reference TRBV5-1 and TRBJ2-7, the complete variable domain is KAGVTQTPRYLIKTRGQQVTLSCSPISGHRSVSWYQQTPGQGLQFLFEYFSETQRNKGNFPGRFSGRQFSNSRSEMNVSTLELGDSALYLCVSSDHSEQYFGPGTRLTVT.

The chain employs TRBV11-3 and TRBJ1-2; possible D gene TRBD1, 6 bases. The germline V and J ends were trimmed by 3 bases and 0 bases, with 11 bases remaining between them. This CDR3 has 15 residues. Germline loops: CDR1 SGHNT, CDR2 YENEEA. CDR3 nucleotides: TGTGCCAGCAGCTTCTCAGGGGACCCTAACTATGGCTACACCTTC. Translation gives CASSFSGDPNYGYTF.